This T cell receptor beta chain was retrieved from a study of vaccination effects on CD4 cells after COVID-19. Before sequencing took place, the ViraFEST assay used viral peptide pools to expand antigen-specific CD4+ T cells. Upon completion of 10 to 11 days in culture, CD4+ T cells were isolated. Each vaccine recipient was nucleocapsid antibody negative and had no prior SARS-CoV-2 infection. The CDR3 is 14 residues long. Trimming took 0 bases from V and 10 from J, leaving 15 bases between them. Germline assignment: CDR1 LGHNA and CDR2 YSLEER. As concerns this clone: Antigen specificity is unknown.

TCRdb's copy holds only in-frame clones and misses some; the assay was immunoSEQ multiplex PCR. The profile shows fewer than 30,000 clones, more than 60% of them singletons. This clonotype was obtained from a human donor who received a COVID-19 vaccine. The sequencing used CD4+ T cells from PBMCs cultured with SARS-CoV-2 spike peptides, collected before COVID-19 vaccination. This chain joins TRBV4-3 and TRBJ1-1, with D maybe TRBD1 (6 bases). As DNA, the CDR3 is TGCGCCAGCAGCCAAGATAGGGCAGGGGTTAGAGCTTTCTTT. This codes for CASSQDRAGVRAFF.